These 28 T cell receptor beta chains originate from one sample sequenced in a study of blood T cell repertoires in COVID-19. Data came from immunoSEQ multiplex PCR; TCRdb stores just in-frame clones and leaves some out. The sample includes over 200,000 clones, approximately 84% of them seen just once. Sequences were obtained from peripheral blood. Source of these receptors: a man in his forties with active or convalescent COVID-19.

The chain employs TRBV12-3 or TRBV12-4 and TRBJ2-1; the match to TRBD2 covers 11 bases. This CDR3 is 12 amino acids long. The ends lost 5 bases at V and 15 bases at J; junction bases unmatched: 6. For the CDR3, the DNA is TGTGCCAGCAGTCTGGATAGCGGGAGGGCGTTCTTC. It translates to CASSLDSGRAFF.

The V and J genes are TRBV19 and TRBJ2-1, with D possibly matching TRBD2 (6 bases). V was trimmed by 4 bases and J by 4 bases, leaving 11 bases between them. The germline V gene encodes CDR1 LNHDA and CDR2 SQIVND (reference sequence). The CDR3 spans 14 residues. The CDR3 loop is CASSNGGRYNEQFF. CDR3 nucleotide sequence: TGTGCCAGTAGTAACGGGGGTCGGTACAATGAGCAGTTCTTC.

The CDR3 DNA reads as TGTGCCGCCGACAGGCGTAGCACAGATACGCAGTATTTT. Residues: CAADRRSTDTQYF. The chain has TRBV6-4 and TRBJ2-3; tentative D call: TRBD1 (6 bases). The ends were cut back, 11 bases at V and 0 bases at J, with 12 bases in the middle. Germline-derived CDR1 and CDR2 are MRHNA and SNTAGT. The CDR3 totals 13 residues.

J is TRBJ2-1 and V is TRBV3-1 (or the pseudogene TRBV3-2); 8 bases align to TRBD1. The ends lost 4 bases at V and 8 bases at J; junction bases unmatched: 4. This CDR3 spans 13 amino acids. Germline V lookup: CDR1 LGHDT, CDR2 YNNKEL (reference sequence). The CDR3: CASSLGTGYEQFF. In nucleotides, the CDR3 is TGTGCCAGCAGCCTTGGGACAGGCTATGAGCAGTTCTTC.

This clone was found a few times. For the CDR3, the DNA is TGCGCCAGCAGTAAAAGTCAGGAAGGCGAGCAGTACTTC. It is translated as CASSKSQEGEQYF. The chain combines TRBV10-1 with TRBJ2-7; D unresolved. Germline values: CDR1 WNHNN, CDR2 SYGVQD (reference sequence). The ends were cut back, 5 bases at V and 6 bases at J, with 14 bases in the middle. This CDR3 contains 13 residues.

The chain uses TRBV10-2 and TRBJ2-5, with TRBD2 as a possible D gene (6 bases). V lost 4 bases, J lost 5 bases, and 14 bases lay in between. The germline CDR1 and CDR2 sequences are WSHSY and SAAADI. This CDR3 is 14 amino acids long. The CDR3 loop reads CASSGTGVGETQYF. In DNA, the CDR3 is TGCGCCAGCAGTGGGACGGGAGTAGGGGAGACCCAGTACTTC.

V gene TRBV2 combines with J gene TRBJ2-4, with 8 positions matching TRBD1. The CDR3 totals 18 residues. CDR1 is SNHLY, CDR2 FYNNEI, per germline. V shed 5 bases and J 0 bases; nucleotides not matched to a gene: 12. CDR3 in amino acids: CASSRSDRGHLAKNIQYF. Written as DNA, the CDR3 is TGTGCCAGCAGTCGTTCAGACAGGGGACATCTAGCCAAAAACATTCAGTACTTC.

The CDR3 nucleotides are TGTGCCAGCAGTTTAGTCTATGGCTACACCTTC. This gives the protein CASSLVYGYTF. V usage is TRBV2 and J usage is TRBJ1-2; unclear D gene. Germline lookup yields CDR1 SNHLY and CDR2 FYNNEI. V was clipped by 5 bases and J by 4 bases, with 5 bases between them. This CDR3 is built from 11 residues.

This chain uses TRBV10-3 with TRBJ2-3; tentatively, D is TRBD2 (6 bases). Germline lookup yields CDR1 ENHRY and CDR2 SYGVKD. This CDR3 has 14 residues. V dropped 8 bases and J dropped 3 bases, with 15 bases sitting between them. CDR3 sequence (DNA): TGTGCCATCGGCGGGGCCGAAGGAACAGATACGCAGTATTTT. It codes for CAIGGAEGTDTQYF.

V gene TRBV5-4 combines with J gene TRBJ1-1; D ambiguous. There are 12 residues in the CDR3. V gave up 1 base and J gave up 3 bases, with 4 bases separating them. Germline V CDR1 and CDR2: SGHNT, YYREEE (reference sequence). Written as DNA, the CDR3 is TGTGCCAGCAGCTTGATCGACACTGAAGCTTTCTTT. It translates to CASSLIDTEAFF.

The chain employs TRBV13 and TRBJ2-1, with 9 positions matching TRBD2. The J segment lost 4 bases and the V segment lost 5 bases, leaving 18 bases of the junction unmatched. CDR1 and CDR2 (germline): PRHDT, FYEKMQ (reference sequence). The CDR3 contains 19 residues. CDR3 residues: CASSLSRSGRRPFYNEQFF. CDR3 nucleotide sequence: TGTGCCAGCAGCCTGTCGAGGAGCGGGAGGAGGCCTTTTTACAATGAGCAGTTCTTC.

The chain recombines TRBV6-5 with TRBJ1-1, with TRBD1 as a possible D gene (6 bases). V shed 7 bases and J shed 1 base, with 13 bases lying between them. CDR1 is MNHEY, CDR2 SVGAGI, per germline. The CDR3 runs 14 residues. The CDR3 DNA reads TGTGCCAGCACCAAGGGACACCCGAACACTGAAGCTTTCTTT. Residues: CASTKGHPNTEAFF.

This clone was detected only a few times. V and J are TRBV18 and TRBJ2-2; TRBD1 matches 7 bases. From germline, CDR1 is KGHSH and CDR2 LQKENI. CDR3 length equals 17 residues. V gave up 6 bases and J gave up 1 base; unmatched junction bases: 11. Here the CDR3 reads CASSRGPTGLNTGELFF. In DNA, the CDR3 is TGTGCCAGCTCCAGAGGCCCGACAGGGTTGAACACCGGGGAGCTGTTTTTT.

The rearrangement links TRBV3-1 (or the pseudogene TRBV3-2) to TRBJ1-1; 10 positions agree with TRBD1. V lost 4 bases, J lost 6 bases, and 5 bases stayed unmatched. The CDR3 is 14 amino acids. The V gene's germline CDR1 is LGHDT and CDR2 YNNKEL (reference sequence). In DNA form, the CDR3 reads TGTGCCAGCAGCCCCACCGGGACAGGGGCTGAAGCTTTCTTT. This encodes CASSPTGTGAEAFF.

This clone was counted only a few times. One end of the junction varies from germline; a read error may be responsible. The V call is TRBV28, the J call TRBJ2-1, with TRBD1 matching over 9 bases. The CDR3 length is 17 residues. The germline gives CDR1 MDHEN, CDR2 SYDVKM. The CDR3 reads CASRYAGTGSSHNEQFF. The CDR3 DNA follows: TGTGCCAGCAGATATGCCGGGACAGGGAGCTCCCACAATGAGCAGTTCTTC. The full variable domain, its missing parts supplied by reference TRBV28 and TRBJ2-1, is DVKVTQSSRYLVKRTGEKVFLECVQDMDHENMFWYRQDPGLGLRLIYFSYDVKMKEKGDIPEGYSVSREKKERFSLILESASTNQTSMYLCASRYAGTGSSHNEQFFGPGTRLTVL.

This chain uses TRBV3-1 (or the pseudogene TRBV3-2) with TRBJ2-7; the D is unclear. Germline assignment: CDR1 LGHDT and CDR2 YNNKEL (reference sequence). With 6 bases removed from V and 3 bases from J, the gap between germline ends came to 9 bases. This CDR3 spans 12 amino acids. CDR3 coding DNA: TGTGCCAGCAGTTACACCAACTACGAGCAGTACTTC. Protein: CASSYTNYEQYF.

This clone was counted a single time. The chain employs TRBV3-1 (or the pseudogene TRBV3-2) and TRBJ2-1, with 7 bases matching TRBD2. Germline loops: CDR1 LGHDT, CDR2 YNNKEL (reference sequence). The CDR3 covers 16 residues. The trim removed 1 base at V and 0 bases at J, leaving 3 bases unmatched. This chain's CDR3 is CASSQVRLASYNEQFF. The CDR3 nucleotides are TGTGCCAGCAGCCAAGTCAGACTAGCCTCCTACAATGAGCAGTTCTTC.

The rearrangement joins TRBV5-5 to TRBJ2-5; 7 bases are a match to TRBD2. CDR3 length: 15 amino acids. V was clipped by 4 bases and J by 9 bases; unmatched bases: 15. Germline V gene lookup returns CDR1 SGHKS and CDR2 YYEKEE (reference sequence). The CDR3 spells CASSHSGARSGAQYF. CDR3 coding DNA: TGTGCCAGCAGCCACAGCGGGGCCCGATCGGGGGCCCAGTACTTC.

The chain joins TRBV4-1 to TRBJ1-1; 8 nucleotides agree with TRBD1. V shed 4 bases and J 5 bases; nucleotides not matched to a gene: 6. The length of the CDR3 is 14 residues. Germline CDR1 is MGHRA and CDR2 is YSYEKL. The CDR3 sequence: CASSRGTGQTEAFF. For the CDR3, the DNA is TGCGCCAGCAGCCGGGGGACAGGTCAAACTGAAGCTTTCTTT.

V and J are TRBV5-1 and TRBJ2-3; the D gene is possibly TRBD2 (6 bases). Looked up from germline, CDR1 is SGHRS and CDR2 is YFSETQ. Deletions cut 6 bases from V and 5 bases from J, with 16 bases between. This CDR3 is built from 14 residues. The CDR3 nucleotides read TGCGCCAGCAATGATAGAACGGGAGTAGATACGCAGTATTTT. Protein sequence: CASNDRTGVDTQYF.

The chain has TRBV27 and TRBJ2-7; possibly TRBD1 for D (5 bases). V dropped 6 bases and J dropped 0 bases, with 12 bases sitting between them. The CDR3 has 14 amino acids. Germline lookup yields CDR1 MNHEY and CDR2 SMNVEV (reference sequence). Here the CDR3 reads CASRDRRSSYEQYF. CDR3 sequence (DNA): TGTGCCAGCAGAGACAGAAGGAGCTCCTACGAGCAGTACTTC.

This clone was observed a handful of times. V gene TRBV2 combines with J gene TRBJ1-6; D uncertain. The CDR3 covers 14 residues. Germline loops: CDR1 SNHLY, CDR2 FYNNEI. V dropped 3 bases and J dropped 9 bases, with 12 bases sitting between them. The chain's CDR3 is CASSETLPPSPLHF. The CDR3 DNA follows: TGTGCCAGCAGTGAGACACTCCCGCCTTCACCCCTCCACTTT.

This clone was recorded only once. The chain uses TRBV7-2 and TRBJ2-3; D perhaps matches TRBD2 (5 bases). The germline gives CDR1 SGHTA, CDR2 FQGNSA. Trimming stripped 3 bases from V and 8 bases from J, with 9 bases between. The CDR3 runs to 12 residues. Here the CDR3 reads CASSFGGATQYF. CDR3 nucleotide sequence: TGTGCCAGCAGCTTCGGAGGTGCTACGCAGTATTTT. The full variable domain, rest sourced from reference TRBV7-2 and TRBJ2-3, is GAGVSQSPSNKVTEKGKDVELRCDPISGHTALYWYRQSLGQGLEFLIYFQGNSAPDKSGLPSDRFSAERTGGSVSTLTIQRTQQEDSAVYLCASSFGGATQYFGPGTRLTVL.

The rearrangement uses TRBV5-4 and TRBJ1-3; tentative D call: TRBD1 (6 bases). CDR1 is SGHNT, CDR2 YYREEE, per germline (reference sequence). This CDR3 is 16 amino acids long. V lost 0 bases to trimming and J lost 4 bases, with 14 bases between them. The CDR3, as DNA: TGTGCCAGCAGCTTGGCCGAGGCAGGACAGGGAAACACCATATATTTT. Its protein is CASSLAEAGQGNTIYF.

V gene TRBV24-1 combines with J gene TRBJ2-1; 9 bases match TRBD2. CDR3 length equals 16 residues. Germline CDR1 and CDR2: KGHDR and SFDVKD. V was clipped by 5 bases and J by 6 bases; unmatched bases: 10. The CDR3 loop is CATSVSASGKPNEQFF. The CDR3 DNA follows: TGTGCCACCAGTGTCTCGGCTAGCGGGAAACCCAATGAGCAGTTCTTC.

The chain carries TRBV28 and TRBJ2-5; D is uncertain. Trimming shortened V by 6 bases and J by 8 bases, and 19 bases separated the two germline ends. CDR3 size: 14 residues. In germline, CDR1 is MDHEN, CDR2 SYDVKM. CDR3 coding DNA: TGTGCCAGCAGCCGTCGCCTGTTGAGCCAAACCCAGTACTTC. It is translated as CASSRRLLSQTQYF.

The table lists this clone with a few counts. The rearrangement uses TRBV4-1 and TRBJ2-1; a weak D match, TRBD2 (6 bases). The CDR3 loop spans 16 amino acids. Trimming pared 4 bases from V and 2 bases from J, leaving 15 bases between. Germline CDR1 reads MGHRA; CDR2 reads YSYEKL. The CDR3 nucleotides read TGCGCCAGCAGCCCCTTTGGGAGGAATACCTACAATGAGCAGTTCTTC. It specifies CASSPFGRNTYNEQFF.

V usage is TRBV30 and J usage is TRBJ1-5; D may be TRBD1 (5 bases). The V gene lost 5 bases and the J gene lost 11 bases, with 16 bases spanning the gap. CDR3 length equals 12 residues. Germline V gives CDR1 GTSNPN, CDR2 SVGIG (reference sequence). The CDR3 nucleotides read TGTGCCTGGGCCCAGGGTTGGGGGGCCCAGCATTTT. Translating gives CAWAQGWGAQHF. The full variable domain, completed using reference TRBV30 and TRBJ1-5, is SQTIHQWPATLVQPVGSPLSLECTVEGTSNPNLYWYRQAAGRGLQLLFYSVGIGQISSEVPQNLSASRPQDRQFILSSKKLLLSDSGFYLCAWAQGWGAQHFGDGTRLSIL.